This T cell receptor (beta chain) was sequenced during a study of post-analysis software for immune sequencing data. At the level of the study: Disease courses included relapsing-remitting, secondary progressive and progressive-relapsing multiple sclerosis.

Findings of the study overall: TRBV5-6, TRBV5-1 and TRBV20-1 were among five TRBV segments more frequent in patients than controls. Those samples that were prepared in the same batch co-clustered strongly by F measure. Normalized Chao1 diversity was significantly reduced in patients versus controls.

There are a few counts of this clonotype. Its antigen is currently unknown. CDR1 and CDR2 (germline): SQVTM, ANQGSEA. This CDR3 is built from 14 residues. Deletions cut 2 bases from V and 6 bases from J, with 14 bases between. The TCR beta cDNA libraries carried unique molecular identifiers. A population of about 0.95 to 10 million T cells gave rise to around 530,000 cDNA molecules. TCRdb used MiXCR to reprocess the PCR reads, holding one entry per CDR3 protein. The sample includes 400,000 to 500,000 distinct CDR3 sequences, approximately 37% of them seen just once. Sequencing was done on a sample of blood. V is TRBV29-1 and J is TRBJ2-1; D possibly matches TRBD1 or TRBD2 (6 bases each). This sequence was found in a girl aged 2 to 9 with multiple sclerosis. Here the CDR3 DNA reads TGCAGCGTTGAATATATTGGAGGGGGCAATGAGCAGTTCTTC. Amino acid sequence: CSVEYIGGGNEQFF.